This entry is about one TCR beta chain. The data derive from a study of blood T cell repertoires in COVID-19. Study context: Sites across the United States, Italy and Spain contributed samples from acute and convalescent COVID-19. T cells, B-cell-depleted T cells, or PBMCs provided the cDNA or gDNA that served as material.

The CDR3 totals 13 residues. V gave up 3 bases and J gave up 6 bases; unmatched junction bases: 4. Germline V gives CDR1 SGHDT, CDR2 YYEEEE. As originally analysed: Amplification from reference gene primers served as the basis for estimated nucleated cell counts. The method was immunoSEQ multiplex PCR; TCRdb's version includes in-frame clones alone and lacks a portion of them. The V and J calls and clone size are taken from that table; D and trimming were inferred from the DNA. The table lists about 200,000 clones, around 84% of them singletons. The rearrangement links TRBV5-6 to TRBJ2-7, with 9 nucleotides matching TRBD1. Sequencing was performed on peripheral blood. The receptor's source is a man between 60 and 75 years old with acute or convalescent COVID-19. The CDR3 here is CASSSGTGREQYF. The CDR3 DNA reads TGTGCCAGCAGCTCCGGGACAGGGCGCGAGCAGTACTTC. The full variable domain, rest sourced from reference TRBV5-6 and TRBJ2-7, is DAGVTQSPTHLIKTRGQQVTLRCSPKSGHDTVSWYQQALGQGPQFIFQYYEEEERQRGNFPDRFSGHQFPNYSSELNVNALLLGDSALYLCASSSGTGREQYFGPGTRLTVT.